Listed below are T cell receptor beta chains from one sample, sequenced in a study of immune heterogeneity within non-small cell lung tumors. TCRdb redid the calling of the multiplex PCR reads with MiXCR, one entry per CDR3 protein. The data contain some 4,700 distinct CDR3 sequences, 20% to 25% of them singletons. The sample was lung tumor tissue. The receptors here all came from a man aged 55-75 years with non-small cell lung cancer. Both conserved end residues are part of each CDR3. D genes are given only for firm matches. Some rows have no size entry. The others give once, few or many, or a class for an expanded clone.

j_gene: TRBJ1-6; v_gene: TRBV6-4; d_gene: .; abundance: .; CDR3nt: TGTGCCAGCAGTGAGGAACCAGCTTTTGCCCTCCACTTT; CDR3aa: CASSEEPAFALHF
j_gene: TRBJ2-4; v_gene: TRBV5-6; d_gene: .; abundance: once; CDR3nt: TGTGCCAGCACCACTGGGACTCAAAAAGGGAACATTCAGTACTTC; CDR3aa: CASTTGTQKGNIQYF
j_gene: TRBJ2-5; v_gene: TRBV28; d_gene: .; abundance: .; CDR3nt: TGTGCCAGCAGTTTACTTACTCTCGGCGCAGAGACCCAGTACTTC; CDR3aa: CASSLLTLGAETQYF
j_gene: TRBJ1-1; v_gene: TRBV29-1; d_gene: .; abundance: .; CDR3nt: TGCAGCGTTGACGCGGGATTGAACACTGAAGCTTTCTTT; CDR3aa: CSVDAGLNTEAFF
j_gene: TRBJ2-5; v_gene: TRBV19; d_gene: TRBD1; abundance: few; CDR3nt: TGTGCCAGTAATGAGGGCGCCGACAGGGTGAGAGAGACCCAGTACTTC; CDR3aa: CASNEGADRVRETQYF
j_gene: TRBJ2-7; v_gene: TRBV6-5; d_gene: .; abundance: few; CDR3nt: TGTGCCAGCAGTTACAACAGGGTTCAAGAGCAGTACTTC; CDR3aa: CASSYNRVQEQYF
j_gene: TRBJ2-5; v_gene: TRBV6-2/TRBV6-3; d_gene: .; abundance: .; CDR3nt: TGTGCCAGCAGTTACACAGGGACTAAGACCCAGTACTTC; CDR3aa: CASSYTGTKTQYF
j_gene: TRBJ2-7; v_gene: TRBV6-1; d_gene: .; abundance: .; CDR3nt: TGTGCCAGCAGTGATGGGGGGAGTGGGGAGCAGTACTTC; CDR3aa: CASSDGGSGEQYF
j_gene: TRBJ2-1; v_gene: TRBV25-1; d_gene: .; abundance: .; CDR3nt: TGTGCCAGCAGTGCTAGTCTGGTCTCTGAGCAGTTCTTC; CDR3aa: CASSASLVSEQFF
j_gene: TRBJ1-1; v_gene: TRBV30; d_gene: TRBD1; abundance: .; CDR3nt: TGTGCCTGGAACAAGGGACAGAGGAACACTGAAGCTTTCTTT; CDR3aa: CAWNKGQRNTEAFF
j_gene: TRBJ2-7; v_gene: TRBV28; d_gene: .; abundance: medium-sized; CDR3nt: TGTGCCAGCAGTTTATGGGCTGTATCCTACGAGCAGTACTTC; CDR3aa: CASSLWAVSYEQYF
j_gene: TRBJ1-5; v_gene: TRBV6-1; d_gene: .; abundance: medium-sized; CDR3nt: TGTGCCAGCAGCCTCGACTGGAATCAGCCCCAGCATTTT; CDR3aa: CASSLDWNQPQHF
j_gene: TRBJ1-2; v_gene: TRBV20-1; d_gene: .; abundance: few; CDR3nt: TGCAGTGCTAGAGTGTACGGTCTCTATGGCTACACCTTC; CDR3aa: CSARVYGLYGYTF
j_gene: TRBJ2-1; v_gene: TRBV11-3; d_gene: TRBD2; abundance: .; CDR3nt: TGTGCCAGCAGCTTTTGGCTAGCGGAAGCAACCAATGAGCAGTTCTTC; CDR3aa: CASSFWLAEATNEQFF
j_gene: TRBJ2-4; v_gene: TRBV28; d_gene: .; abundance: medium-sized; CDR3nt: TGTGCCAGCAGCCCCACCCGGACGGTGCTAGCCAAAAACATTCAGTACTTC; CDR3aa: CASSPTRTVLAKNIQYF
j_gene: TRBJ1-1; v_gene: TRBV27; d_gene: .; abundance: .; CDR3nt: TGTGCCAGCAGTTTACACGGGGCGGGAGGTGAAGCTTTCTTT; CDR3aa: CASSLHGAGGEAFF
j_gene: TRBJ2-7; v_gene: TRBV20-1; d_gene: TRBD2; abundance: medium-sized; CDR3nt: TGCAGTGCTAGAGATGAAGGTAGCGGGAGGGCCGGGGAGCAGTACTTC; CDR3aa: CSARDEGSGRAGEQYF
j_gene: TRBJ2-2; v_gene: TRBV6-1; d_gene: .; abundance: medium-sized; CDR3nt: TGTGCCAGCCCTCCCGCCGGGTCGAGATACACCGGGGAGCTGTTTTTT; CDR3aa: CASPPAGSRYTGELFF
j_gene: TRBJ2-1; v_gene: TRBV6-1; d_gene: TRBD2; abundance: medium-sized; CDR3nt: TGTGCCAGCAGTTCTAGCGGGAGCGGGGTCTACAATGAGCAGTTCTTC; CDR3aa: CASSSSGSGVYNEQFF
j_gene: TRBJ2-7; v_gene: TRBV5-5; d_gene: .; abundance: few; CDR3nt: TGTGCCAGCAGCTTTCAGGGGTACGAGCAGTACTTC; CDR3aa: CASSFQGYEQYF
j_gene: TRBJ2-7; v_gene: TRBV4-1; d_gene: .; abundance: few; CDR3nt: TGCGCCAGCAGCCAAGAGACGGGTGAGGTTTACGAGCAGTACTTC; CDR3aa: CASSQETGEVYEQYF
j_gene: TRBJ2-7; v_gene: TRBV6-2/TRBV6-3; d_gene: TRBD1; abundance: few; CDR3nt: TGTGCCAGCAGTTCCGCCGGGACAGGGGGCCGGGAGTACTTC; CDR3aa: CASSSAGTGGREYF
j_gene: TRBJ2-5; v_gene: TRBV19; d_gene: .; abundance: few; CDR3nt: TGTGCCAGTAGTATAAACAATCAAGAGACCCAGTACTTC; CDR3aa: CASSINNQETQYF
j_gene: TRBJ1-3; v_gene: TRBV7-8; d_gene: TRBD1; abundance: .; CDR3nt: TGTGCCAGCAGCTTGTTGGGGACAGGGTTTAGTGGAAACACCATATATTTT; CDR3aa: CASSLLGTGFSGNTIYF
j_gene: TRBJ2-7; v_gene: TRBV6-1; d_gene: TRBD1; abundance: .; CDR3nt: TGTGCCAGCAGCCCGGCGCAGGGGGACTCCTACGAGCAGTACTTC; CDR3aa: CASSPAQGDSYEQYF
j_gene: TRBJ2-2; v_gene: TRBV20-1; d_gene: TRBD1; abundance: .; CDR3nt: TGCAGTGCTCCCGACCGGGACAGGGGGCTCCACGGGGAGCTGTTTTTT; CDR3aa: CSAPDRDRGLHGELFF
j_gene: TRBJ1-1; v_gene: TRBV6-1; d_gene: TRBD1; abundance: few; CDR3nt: TGTGCCAGCGAACCGGACAGGTGGGGAAACACTGAAGCTTTCTTT; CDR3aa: CASEPDRWGNTEAFF
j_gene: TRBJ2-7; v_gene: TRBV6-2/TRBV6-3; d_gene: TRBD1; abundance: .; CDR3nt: TGTGCCAGCAGAACGGGACAGGAGAGCTCCTACGAGCAGTACTTC; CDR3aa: CASRTGQESSYEQYF
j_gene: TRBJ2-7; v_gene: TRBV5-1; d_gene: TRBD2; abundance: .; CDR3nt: TGCGCCAGCAGCTTGGGGCTAGCGGGAGGGCCGCCCTACGAGCAGTACTTC; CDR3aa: CASSLGLAGGPPYEQYF
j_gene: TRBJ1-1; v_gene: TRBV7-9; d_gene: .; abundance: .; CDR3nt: TGTGCCAGCAGCTTATTATGGTCGGGCACTGAAGCTTTCTTT; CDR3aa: CASSLLWSGTEAFF
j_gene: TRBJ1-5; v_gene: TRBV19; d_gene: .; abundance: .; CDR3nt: TGTGCCAGTAGTATGCCGGCAGCCAACAATCAGCCCCAGCATTTT; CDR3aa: CASSMPAANNQPQHF
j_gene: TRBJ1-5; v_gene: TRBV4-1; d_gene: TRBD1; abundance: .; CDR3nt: TGCGCCAGCAGCCAAGAATCGACAGGGGGTGGTCAGCCCCAGCATTTT; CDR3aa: CASSQESTGGGQPQHF
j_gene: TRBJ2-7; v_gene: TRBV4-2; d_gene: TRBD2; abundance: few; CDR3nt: TGTGCCAGCAGCCAAGGACTCGGGAGGGACTACGAGCAGTACTTC; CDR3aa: CASSQGLGRDYEQYF
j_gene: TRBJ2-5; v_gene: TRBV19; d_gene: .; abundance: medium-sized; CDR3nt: TGTGCCAGTAGTGTCACCATGGGGGAGACCCAGTACTTC; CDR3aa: CASSVTMGETQYF
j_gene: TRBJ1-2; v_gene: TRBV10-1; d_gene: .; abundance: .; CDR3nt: TGCGCCAGCTGCATATTCCCGGGCCCCCGCGGGAACTATGGCTGCACCTTC; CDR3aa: CASCIFPGPRGNYGCTF
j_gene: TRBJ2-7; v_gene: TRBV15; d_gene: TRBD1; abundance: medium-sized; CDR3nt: TGTGCCACCAGCAGCCTGACAGGGTTGGACGAGCAGTACTTC; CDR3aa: CATSSLTGLDEQYF
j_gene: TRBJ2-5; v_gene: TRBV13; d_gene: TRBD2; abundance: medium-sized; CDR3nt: TGTGCCAGCAGCCCGACGACTAGCGGGGACCAAGAGACCCAGTACTTC; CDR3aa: CASSPTTSGDQETQYF
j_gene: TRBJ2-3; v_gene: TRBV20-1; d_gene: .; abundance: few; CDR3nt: TGCAGTGCTAGATTTGAGGGAGTGGGAGATACGCAGTATTTT; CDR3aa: CSARFEGVGDTQYF
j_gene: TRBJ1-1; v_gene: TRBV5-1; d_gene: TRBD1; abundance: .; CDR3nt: TGCGCCAGCAGCCGGGGGCAGGGGGCTGAAGCTTTCTTT; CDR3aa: CASSRGQGAEAFF
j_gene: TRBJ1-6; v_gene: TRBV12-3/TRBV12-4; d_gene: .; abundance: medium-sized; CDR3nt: TGTGCCAGCAGACGTACAGGGATCGGTAATTCACCCCTCCACTTT; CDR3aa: CASRRTGIGNSPLHF
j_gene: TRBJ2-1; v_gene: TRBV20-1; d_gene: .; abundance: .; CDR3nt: TGCAGTGCTAGAGCCTTTAAGAGCTCCTACAATGAGCAGTTCTTC; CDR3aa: CSARAFKSSYNEQFF
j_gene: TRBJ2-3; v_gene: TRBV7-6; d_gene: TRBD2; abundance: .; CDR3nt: TGTGCCAGCAGCTTGTTAGCGGGAGCAGGAGATACGCAGTATTTT; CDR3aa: CASSLLAGAGDTQYF
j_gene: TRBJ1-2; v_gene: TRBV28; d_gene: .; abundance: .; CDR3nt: TGTGCCAGCAGTACAGAGGACTATGGCTACACCTTC; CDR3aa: CASSTEDYGYTF
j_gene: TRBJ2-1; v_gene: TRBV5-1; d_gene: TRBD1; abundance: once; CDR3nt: TGCGCCAGCATTCTTGGACAGGGCAACAATGAGCAGTTCTTC; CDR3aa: CASILGQGNNEQFF
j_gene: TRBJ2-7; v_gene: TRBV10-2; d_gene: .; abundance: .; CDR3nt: TGCGCCAGCAGTGAAGGGCGGTCCTCCTACGAGCAGTACTTC; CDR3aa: CASSEGRSSYEQYF
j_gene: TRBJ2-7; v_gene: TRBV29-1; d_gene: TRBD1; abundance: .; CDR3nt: TGCAGCGTTGATGCTCTCCGGGACAGGGGGCCCTACGAGCAGTACTTC; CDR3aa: CSVDALRDRGPYEQYF
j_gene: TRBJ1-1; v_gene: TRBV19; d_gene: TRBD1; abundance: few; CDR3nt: TGTGCCAGTAGTACCCGGGACAGGGGGCTACCGAACACTGAAGCTTTCTTT; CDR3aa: CASSTRDRGLPNTEAFF
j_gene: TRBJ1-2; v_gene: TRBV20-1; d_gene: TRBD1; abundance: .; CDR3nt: TGCAGTGCCCCTTCCGACAGGGACTATGGCTACACCTTC; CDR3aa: CSAPSDRDYGYTF
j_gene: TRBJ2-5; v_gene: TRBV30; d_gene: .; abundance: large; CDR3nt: TGTGCCTGGACCCCCCGGCAGGCCTTCCAAGAGACCCAGTACTTC; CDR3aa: CAWTPRQAFQETQYF
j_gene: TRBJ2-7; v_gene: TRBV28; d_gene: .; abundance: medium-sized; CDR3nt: TGTGCCAGCAGTGCCCCGCCTCTCCCACAGCAGTACTTC; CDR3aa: CASSAPPLPQQYF
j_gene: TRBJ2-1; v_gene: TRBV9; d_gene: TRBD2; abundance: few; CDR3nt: TGTGCCAGCAGCGTAGGGGGCGGGGGCTCCTACAATGAGCAGTTCTTC; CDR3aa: CASSVGGGGSYNEQFF
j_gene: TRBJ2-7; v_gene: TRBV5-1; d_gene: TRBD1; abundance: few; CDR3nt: TGCGCCAGCAGCTCTAGGGACAGGGGATGGGTCAAGCAGTACTTC; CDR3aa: CASSSRDRGWVKQYF
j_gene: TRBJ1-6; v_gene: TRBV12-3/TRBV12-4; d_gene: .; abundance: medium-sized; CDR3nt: TGTGCCAGCAGTTCCTCATCAAATTCACCCCTCCACTTT; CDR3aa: CASSSSSNSPLHF
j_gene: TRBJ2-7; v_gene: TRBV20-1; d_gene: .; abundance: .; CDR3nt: TGCAGTGCTAGGAGGAGTGGCACCTACGAGCAGTACTTC; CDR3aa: CSARRSGTYEQYF
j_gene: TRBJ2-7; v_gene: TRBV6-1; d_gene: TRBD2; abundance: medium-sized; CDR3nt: TGTGCCAGCAGTCCAGCTAGCGGGAGAGGTGGCTACGAGCAGTACTTC; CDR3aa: CASSPASGRGGYEQYF
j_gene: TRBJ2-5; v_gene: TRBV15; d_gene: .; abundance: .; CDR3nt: TGTGCCACCAGCAGAGATGGGTACGCCAGCGGGACCCAGTACTTC; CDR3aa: CATSRDGYASGTQYF
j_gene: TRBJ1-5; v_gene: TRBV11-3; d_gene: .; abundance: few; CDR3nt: TGTGCCAGCAGCTTAGATGGAGGGCCGGAGGATAGCAATCAGCCCCAGCATTTT; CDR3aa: CASSLDGGPEDSNQPQHF
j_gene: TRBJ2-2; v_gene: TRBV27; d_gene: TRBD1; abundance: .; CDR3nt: TGTGCCAGCAGGCTGACAGGGGAGATCGGGGAGCTGTTTTTT; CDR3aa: CASRLTGEIGELFF
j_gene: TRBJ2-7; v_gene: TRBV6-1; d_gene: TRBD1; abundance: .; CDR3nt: TGTGCCAGCCTTTTAAAGGGACAGTCGTACGAGCAGTACTTC; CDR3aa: CASLLKGQSYEQYF
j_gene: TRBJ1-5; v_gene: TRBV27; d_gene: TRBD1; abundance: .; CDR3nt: TGTGCCAGCAGTCTACAGGGGGCTGGGCAGCCCCAGCATTTT; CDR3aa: CASSLQGAGQPQHF